Listed below are T cell receptor beta chains from one sample, sequenced in a study of OX40 agonist ivuxolimab in advanced cancers. Method: immunoSEQ multiplex PCR; TCRdb's copy keeps in-frame clones and lacks some. The sample contains more than 60,000 clones, about 87% of which appear only once. The sample consisted of CD4+ or CD8+ T cells sorted from blood, taken in a trial of the OX40 agonist ivuxolimab. These TCRs come from an adult with an advanced solid tumor such as melanoma, head and neck, liver or kidney cancer. CDR3s include the opening cysteine and the closing phenylalanine or tryptophan. A D gene is named only where the DNA matches it firmly. Clone size is given for some rows only: seen once, a few or many times, or a class if the clone is expanded.

v_call: TRBV6-1
j_call: TRBJ2-3
clone_size: -
d_call: -
cdr3_aa: CASSISTDTQYF
cdr3_nt: TGTGCCAGCAGTATAAGCACAGATACGCAGTATTTT

v_call: TRBV10-3
j_call: TRBJ1-1
clone_size: -
d_call: -
cdr3_aa: CAISEELGLQNTEAFF
cdr3_nt: TGTGCCATCAGTGAGGAATTGGGACTCCAAAACACTGAAGCTTTCTTT

v_call: TRBV7-9
j_call: TRBJ1-1
clone_size: -
d_call: -
cdr3_aa: CASSSLSNFMNTEAFF
cdr3_nt: TGTGCCAGCAGCTCCCTAAGTAACTTTATGAACACTGAAGCTTTCTTT

v_call: TRBV14
j_call: TRBJ2-3
clone_size: -
d_call: TRBD1
cdr3_aa: CASSVAQRTGKSDTQYF
cdr3_nt: TGTGCCAGCAGCGTTGCCCAAAGGACAGGGAAGTCAGATACGCAGTATTTT

v_call: TRBV28
j_call: TRBJ2-5
clone_size: -
d_call: -
cdr3_aa: CASKKTGNWETQYF
cdr3_nt: TGTGCCAGCAAAAAGACGGGAAACTGGGAGACCCAGTACTTC

v_call: TRBV6-4
j_call: TRBJ2-2
clone_size: -
d_call: -
cdr3_aa: CASSDLVTGELFF
cdr3_nt: TGTGCCAGCAGTGACTTGGTCACCGGGGAGCTGTTTTTT

v_call: TRBV9
j_call: TRBJ2-7
clone_size: -
d_call: -
cdr3_aa: CASSVGPLGIYEQYF
cdr3_nt: TGTGCCAGCAGCGTCGGCCCCCTCGGGATCTACGAGCAGTACTTC

v_call: TRBV2
j_call: TRBJ1-1
clone_size: few
d_call: TRBD1
cdr3_aa: CAVPGQGLTEAFF
cdr3_nt: TGTGCCGTTCCGGGACAGGGGCTCACTGAAGCTTTCTTT

v_call: TRBV12-5
j_call: TRBJ2-3
clone_size: -
d_call: -
cdr3_aa: CASGLGPGLPPDTQYF
cdr3_nt: TGTGCTAGTGGTTTAGGGCCGGGACTGCCGCCAGATACGCAGTATTTT

v_call: TRBV23-1
j_call: TRBJ2-7
clone_size: -
d_call: -
cdr3_aa: CASRPDRTAYEQYF
cdr3_nt: TGCGCCAGCCGACCCGACAGGACAGCCTACGAGCAGTACTTC

v_call: TRBV7-8
j_call: TRBJ1-6
clone_size: -
d_call: -
cdr3_aa: CASSLVGQSGAHWALHF
cdr3_nt: TGTGCCAGCAGCTTAGTAGGACAGTCCGGAGCCCATTGGGCCCTCCACTTT

v_call: TRBV19
j_call: TRBJ1-5
clone_size: -
d_call: TRBD1
cdr3_aa: CASSPGTDNQPQHF
cdr3_nt: TGTGCCAGTAGTCCGGGGACAGACAATCAGCCCCAGCATTTT

v_call: TRBV4-2
j_call: TRBJ2-6
clone_size: -
d_call: -
cdr3_aa: CASSQDSMTTGANVLTF
cdr3_nt: TGTGCCAGCAGCCAAGACAGCATGACTACTGGGGCCAACGTCCTGACTTTC

v_call: TRBV5-6
j_call: TRBJ1-1
clone_size: -
d_call: -
cdr3_aa: CASSLGSRDGPEAFF
cdr3_nt: TGTGCCAGCAGCTTGGGAAGCAGGGACGGGCCTGAAGCTTTCTTT

v_call: TRBV21-1
j_call: TRBJ1-5
clone_size: once
d_call: -
cdr3_aa: CASSNLGPRQPQHF
cdr3_nt: TGTGCCAGCAGCAATTTGGGCCCCCGCCAGCCCCAGCATTTT

v_call: TRBV7-2
j_call: TRBJ2-7
clone_size: -
d_call: TRBD1
cdr3_aa: CASSTDRVLNEQYF
cdr3_nt: TGTGCCAGCAGCACGGACAGGGTTTTGAACGAGCAGTACTTC

v_call: TRBV19
j_call: TRBJ1-4
clone_size: -
d_call: -
cdr3_aa: CASSRASGPSNEKLFF
cdr3_nt: TGTGCCAGTAGTCGAGCGTCCGGGCCGTCTAATGAAAAACTGTTTTTT

v_call: TRBV28
j_call: TRBJ2-5
clone_size: -
d_call: -
cdr3_aa: CASSLAQGPQETQYF
cdr3_nt: TGTGCCAGCAGTTTAGCGCAGGGCCCCCAAGAGACCCAGTACTTC

v_call: TRBV7-9
j_call: TRBJ1-5
clone_size: few
d_call: TRBD1
cdr3_aa: CASSTGVWDQPQHF
cdr3_nt: TGTGCCAGCAGCACAGGGGTCTGGGATCAGCCCCAGCATTTT

v_call: TRBV19
j_call: TRBJ1-3
clone_size: -
d_call: -
cdr3_aa: CASSIQAGNTIYF
cdr3_nt: TGTGCCAGTAGTATACAAGCTGGAAACACCATATATTTT

v_call: TRBV11-3
j_call: TRBJ2-1
clone_size: -
d_call: TRBD2
cdr3_aa: CASSLSGSSYNEQFF
cdr3_nt: TGTGCCAGCAGCTTAAGCGGGAGCTCCTACAATGAGCAGTTCTTC

v_call: TRBV12-5
j_call: TRBJ2-3
clone_size: -
d_call: TRBD2
cdr3_aa: CASGRAGASGSTDTQYF
cdr3_nt: TGTGCTAGTGGTCGTGCAGGAGCTAGCGGGAGCACAGATACGCAGTATTTT

v_call: TRBV5-1
j_call: TRBJ2-2
clone_size: -
d_call: -
cdr3_aa: CASSSDGSYTGELFF
cdr3_nt: TGCGCCAGCAGCTCTGACGGATCCTACACCGGGGAGCTGTTTTTT

v_call: TRBV28
j_call: TRBJ2-7
clone_size: -
d_call: -
cdr3_aa: CASSSSGPDYEQYF
cdr3_nt: TGTGCCAGCAGCTCGTCTGGGCCCGACTACGAGCAGTACTTC

v_call: TRBV28
j_call: TRBJ1-4
clone_size: -
d_call: TRBD1
cdr3_aa: CASSATGGPDEKLFF
cdr3_nt: TGTGCCAGCAGTGCTACAGGGGGACCGGATGAAAAACTGTTTTTT

v_call: TRBV7-9
j_call: TRBJ2-7
clone_size: -
d_call: -
cdr3_aa: CASARGGGRNEQYF
cdr3_nt: TGTGCCTCGGCCCGAGGGGGTGGGAGAAACGAGCAGTACTTC

v_call: TRBV11-2
j_call: TRBJ2-7
clone_size: few
d_call: TRBD2
cdr3_aa: CASSLEAGQRESYEQYF
cdr3_nt: TGTGCCAGCAGCTTGGAAGCGGGGCAGCGGGAGAGCTACGAGCAGTACTTC

v_call: TRBV29-1
j_call: TRBJ1-1
clone_size: -
d_call: TRBD1
cdr3_aa: CSVGTGGSDTEAFF
cdr3_nt: TGCAGCGTGGGGACAGGGGGTTCGGACACTGAAGCTTTCTTT

v_call: TRBV6-1
j_call: TRBJ2-5
clone_size: -
d_call: TRBD1
cdr3_aa: CASSRQGGETQYF
cdr3_nt: TGTGCCAGCAGCAGACAGGGCGGAGAGACCCAGTACTTC

v_call: TRBV6-1
j_call: TRBJ1-5
clone_size: -
d_call: -
cdr3_aa: CASSEQPLGNQPQHF
cdr3_nt: TGTGCCAGCAGTGAACAGCCCTTAGGCAATCAGCCCCAGCATTTT

v_call: TRBV7-2
j_call: TRBJ2-1
clone_size: -
d_call: -
cdr3_aa: CASSSDTTPNNEQFF
cdr3_nt: TGTGCCAGCAGCTCCGACACTACCCCTAACAATGAGCAGTTCTTC

v_call: TRBV7-9
j_call: TRBJ2-1
clone_size: -
d_call: -
cdr3_aa: CASSRLMGANEQFF
cdr3_nt: TGTGCCAGCAGCCGGCTTATGGGGGCCAATGAGCAGTTCTTC